The 16 T cell receptor beta chains below come from one sample, sequenced in a study of blood T cell repertoires in COVID-19. Using immunoSEQ multiplex PCR, the repertoire was profiled, and TCRdb retains in-frame clones only, with some absent. The sample has about 98,000 clones, over 75% seen once. Material for sequencing was peripheral blood. The receptors were gathered from an elderly woman with acute or convalescent COVID-19.

The chain has TRBV29-1 and TRBJ2-5; TRBD1 is a possible D gene (6 bases). The CDR3 sequence is 13 residues long. Trimming shortened V by 3 bases and J by 5 bases, and 13 bases separated the two germline ends. Germline V gene lookup returns CDR1 SQVTM and CDR2 ANQGSEA. CDR3 DNA: TGCAGCGTTGACCAGGGGTTAGTGGAGACCCAGTACTTC. Protein sequence: CSVDQGLVETQYF.

In DNA form, the CDR3 reads TGTGCCAGCGGCCTGGGAGTTGGACAGCCCCAGCATTTT. It specifies CASGLGVGQPQHF. The genes are TRBV28 and TRBJ1-5; D remains ambiguous. Trimming took 8 bases from V and 7 from J, leaving 15 bases between them. The CDR3 extends over 13 amino acids. The germline gives CDR1 MDHEN, CDR2 SYDVKM.

This clone was seen a handful of times. The chain carries TRBV28 and TRBJ1-2, with D possibly being TRBD1 (5 bases). Trimming stripped 5 bases from V and 5 bases from J, with 18 bases between. The V gene's germline CDR1 is MDHEN and CDR2 SYDVKM. This CDR3 is 15 amino acids long. CDR3 coding DNA: TGTGCCAGCAGTCTAACCCCCCAGGGTCATTATGGCTACACCTTC. Amino acid sequence: CASSLTPQGHYGYTF.

The chain is built from TRBV20-1 and TRBJ1-5; D unresolved. The ends were cut back, 3 bases at V and 3 bases at J, with 12 bases in the middle. Germline loops: CDR1 DFQATT, CDR2 SNEGSKA (reference sequence). The CDR3 totals 14 residues. The DNA of the CDR3 is TGCAGTGCTAGTGATCTACGTAACAATCAGCCCCAGCATTTT. As protein: CSASDLRNNQPQHF.

V and J are TRBV28 and TRBJ1-2; a possible D gene is TRBD1 (6 bases). The CDR3 is 13 residues long. CDR1 and CDR2 from the germline V gene are MDHEN and SYDVKM. The V and J ends lost 10 bases and 2 bases respectively, with 14 bases between them. Written as DNA, the CDR3 is TGTGCCACCGAAGCAGGGGAAAACTATGGCTACACCTTC. Protein: CATEAGENYGYTF.

The chain is built from TRBV6-6 and TRBJ1-1; D uncertain. Germline V gene lookup returns CDR1 MNHNY and CDR2 SVGAGI (reference sequence). CDR3 length equals 14 residues. V was cut by 6 bases and J by 4 bases, with 15 bases left in between. CDR3 in amino acids: CASSPSRLLTEAFF. DNA for the CDR3: TGTGCCAGCAGCCCTTCCCGACTCCTCACTGAAGCTTTCTTT.

This chain links TRBV3-1 (or the pseudogene TRBV3-2) with TRBJ1-1, with 8 bases fitting TRBD1. The CDR3 spans 14 residues. Looked up from germline, CDR1 is LGHDT and CDR2 is YNNKEL (reference sequence). V lost 1 base to trimming and J lost 11 bases; unmatched junction nucleotides: 9. CDR3 DNA: TGTGCCAGCAGCCAAGGCGGACAGGGTACTTGGGCTTTCTTT. Translation gives CASSQGGQGTWAFF.

Only a few counts were recorded for this clone. V and J are TRBV6-5 and TRBJ2-7, with TRBD2 matching over 10 bases. Germline-derived CDR1 and CDR2 are MNHEY and SVGAGI. Germline trimming cut 4 bases from V and 0 bases from J; bases unmatched to any gene: 6. The CDR3 consists of 16 residues. The CDR3 DNA reads TGTGCCAGCAGTTCGCGGACTAGCGGAAACTCCTACGAGCAGTACTTC. It specifies CASSSRTSGNSYEQYF.

The chain recombines TRBV19 with TRBJ1-6; TRBD1 is a possible D gene (6 bases). Trimming removed 5 bases at V and 10 bases at J, with 18 bases between. In germline, CDR1 is LNHDA, CDR2 SQIVND (reference sequence). This CDR3 comprises 15 residues. DNA of the CDR3: TGTGCCAGTAGTTCACGACAGGCCATGCAATCACCCCTCCACTTT. Translation: CASSSRQAMQSPLHF.

V is TRBV1 and J is TRBJ2-1; TRBD2, the table's D call, lacks a check against the DNA. TRBV1 is shown as a pseudogene. The CDR3 length is 15 residues. The CDR3 DNA follows: TGCACCAGCAGCCAGAAGAGGTCCTTTGACAATGAGCAGTTCTTC. Its translation is CTSSQKRSFDNEQFF.

The chain uses TRBV18 and TRBJ1-5, with D possibly matching TRBD1 (6 bases). Trimming shortened V by 3 bases and J by 4 bases, and 16 bases separated the two germline ends. Germline V lookup: CDR1 KGHSH, CDR2 LQKENI. The CDR3 runs 16 residues. This CDR3 reads CASSPSAGALNQPQHF. In nucleotides, the CDR3 is TGTGCCAGCTCACCCAGTGCAGGGGCCCTAAATCAGCCCCAGCATTTT.

This chain links TRBV28 with TRBJ2-7; TRBD1 might be the D (6 bases). The V gene's germline CDR1 is MDHEN and CDR2 SYDVKM. Between the trimmed V and J ends, which lost 5 bases and 3 bases, there was a span of 8 bases. This CDR3 has 12 residues. The CDR3 protein is CASSRGGYEQYF. The CDR3 region has the DNA TGTGCCAGCAGTCGAGGGGGCTACGAGCAGTACTTC.

This chain uses TRBV18 with TRBJ2-1, with D maybe TRBD2 (5 bases). V lost 3 bases and J lost 7, with 10 bases in between. This CDR3 spans 13 amino acids. The germline V gene has CDR1 KGHSH and CDR2 LQKENI. The CDR3 loop is CASSPLGENEQFF. CDR3 in DNA: TGTGCCAGCTCACCCCTTGGGGAGAATGAGCAGTTCTTC. The complete variable domain, with remaining parts taken from reference TRBV18 and TRBJ2-1, reads NAGVMQNPRHLVRRRGQEARLRCSPMKGHSHVYWYRQLPEEGLKFMVYLQKENIIDESGMPKERFSAEFPKEGPSILRIQQVVRGDSAAYFCASSPLGENEQFFGPGTRLTVL.

There are a few counts of this clone. V gene TRBV4-1 combines with J gene TRBJ1-2; D is ambiguous. V was pared by 6 bases and J by 3 bases, with 23 bases between. The CDR3 totals 17 residues. Germline-derived CDR1 and CDR2 are MGHRA and YSYEKL. The CDR3 DNA follows: TGCGCCAGCAGACGAACGGCTACCGGGGAGTTCTACTATGGCTACACCTTC. It yields the protein CASRRTATGEFYYGYTF.

This clone appeared once. The rearrangement links TRBV3-1 (or the pseudogene TRBV3-2) to TRBJ2-2; 10 bases agree with TRBD2. V gave up 4 bases and J gave up 6 bases; unmatched junction bases: 17. From germline, CDR1 is LGHDT and CDR2 YNNKEL (reference sequence). There are 19 residues in the CDR3. The DNA for the CDR3 is TGTGCCAGCAGCCCCTACTCTAGCGGGGGTTATCGTGGGGCCGGGGAGCTGTTTTTT. It translates to CASSPYSSGGYRGAGELFF.

Only a few counts were recorded for this clone. The chain carries TRBV28 and TRBJ1-2; 8 bases are a match to TRBD1. Unmatched junction bases numbered 9, after V lost 1 base and J lost 2 bases. Germline lookup yields CDR1 MDHEN and CDR2 SYDVKM. The CDR3 is made up of 17 amino acids. The CDR3 sequence: CASSLSGPRGRNYGYTF. Here the CDR3 DNA reads TGTGCCAGCAGTTTATCCGGGCCCAGGGGGCGGAACTATGGCTACACCTTC.